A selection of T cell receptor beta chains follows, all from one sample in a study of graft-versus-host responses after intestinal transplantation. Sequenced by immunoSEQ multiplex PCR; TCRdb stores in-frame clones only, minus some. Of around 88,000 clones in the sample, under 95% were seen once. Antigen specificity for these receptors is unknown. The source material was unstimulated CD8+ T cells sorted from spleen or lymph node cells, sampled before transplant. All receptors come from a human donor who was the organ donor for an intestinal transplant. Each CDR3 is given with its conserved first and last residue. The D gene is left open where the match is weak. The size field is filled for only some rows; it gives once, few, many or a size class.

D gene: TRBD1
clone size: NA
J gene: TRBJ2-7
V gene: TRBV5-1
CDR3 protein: CASSFRGSIYEQYF
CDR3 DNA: TGCGCCAGCAGCTTCAGGGGGAGTATATACGAGCAGTACTTC

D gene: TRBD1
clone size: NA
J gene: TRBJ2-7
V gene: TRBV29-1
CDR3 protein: CSAEMDRGYSYEQYF
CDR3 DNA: TGCAGCGCAGAAATGGACAGGGGCTACTCCTACGAGCAGTACTTC

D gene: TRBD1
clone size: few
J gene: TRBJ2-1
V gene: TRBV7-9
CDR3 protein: CASSYWDRDSNEQFF
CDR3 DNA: TGTGCCAGCAGCTACTGGGACAGGGATTCCAATGAGCAGTTCTTC

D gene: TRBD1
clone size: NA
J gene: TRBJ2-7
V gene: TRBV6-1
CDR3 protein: CASRETGGGYEQYF
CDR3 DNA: TGTGCCAGCAGAGAGACAGGGGGCGGCTACGAGCAGTACTTC

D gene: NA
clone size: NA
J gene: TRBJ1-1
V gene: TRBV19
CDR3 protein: CASSSGNTEAFF
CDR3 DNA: TGTGCCAGTAGTTCAGGGAACACTGAAGCTTTCTTT

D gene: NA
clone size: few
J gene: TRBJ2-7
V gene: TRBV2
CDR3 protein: CASSEGSQGYEQYF
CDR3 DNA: TGTGCCAGCAGTGAAGGGTCACAGGGATACGAGCAGTACTTC

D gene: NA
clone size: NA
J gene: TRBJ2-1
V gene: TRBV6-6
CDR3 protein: CASSYLRDGDNEQFF
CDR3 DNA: TGTGCCAGCAGTTACCTCCGGGACGGCGACAATGAGCAGTTCTTC

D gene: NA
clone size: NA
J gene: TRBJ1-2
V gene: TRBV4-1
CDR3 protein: CASSYVDEGGGYTF
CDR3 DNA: TGCGCCAGCAGTTACGTCGATGAGGGCGGTGGCTACACCTTC

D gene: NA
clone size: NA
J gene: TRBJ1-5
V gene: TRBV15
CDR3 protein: CATSRDSPGGASNQPQHF
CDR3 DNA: TGTGCCACCAGCAGAGATTCCCCGGGGGGAGCAAGCAATCAGCCCCAGCATTTT

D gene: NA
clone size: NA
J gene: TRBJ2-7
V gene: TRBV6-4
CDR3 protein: CASRPGPWGSYEQYF
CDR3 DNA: TGTGCCAGCCGCCCCGGGCCCTGGGGTTCCTACGAGCAGTACTTC

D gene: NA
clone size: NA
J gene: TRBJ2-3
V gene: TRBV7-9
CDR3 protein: CASSLAMEDTQYF
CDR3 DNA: TGTGCCAGCAGCTTAGCCATGGAGGATACGCAGTATTTT

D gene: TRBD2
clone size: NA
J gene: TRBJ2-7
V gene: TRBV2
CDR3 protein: CASGSSGGVVEQYF
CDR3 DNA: TGTGCCAGCGGATCTAGCGGGGGGGTGGTCGAGCAGTACTTC

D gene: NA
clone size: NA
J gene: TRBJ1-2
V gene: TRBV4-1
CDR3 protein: CASSQVGQLNGYTF
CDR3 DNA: TGCGCCAGCAGCCAAGTGGGGCAGTTGAATGGCTACACCTTC

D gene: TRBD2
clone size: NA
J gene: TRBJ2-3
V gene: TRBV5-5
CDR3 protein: CASSGVGLAADTQYF
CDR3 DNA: TGTGCCAGCAGCGGGGTCGGACTAGCAGCAGATACGCAGTATTTT

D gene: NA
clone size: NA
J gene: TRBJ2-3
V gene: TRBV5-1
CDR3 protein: CASSWTVTDTQYF
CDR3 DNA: TGCGCCAGCAGCTGGACAGTGACTGATACGCAGTATTTT

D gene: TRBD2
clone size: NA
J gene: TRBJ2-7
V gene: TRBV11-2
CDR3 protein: CASSALAGGPEQYF
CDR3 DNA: TGTGCCAGCAGCGCCCTAGCGGGAGGTCCCGAGCAGTACTTC

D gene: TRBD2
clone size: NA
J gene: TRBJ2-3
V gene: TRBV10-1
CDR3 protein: CASSDSGGATDTQYF
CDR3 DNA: TGCGCCAGCAGTGACAGCGGGGGGGCCACAGATACGCAGTATTTT

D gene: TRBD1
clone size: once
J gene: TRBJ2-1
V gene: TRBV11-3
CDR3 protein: CASSPPGQSNNEQFF
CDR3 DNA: TGTGCCAGCAGCCCCCCGGGACAGTCAAACAATGAGCAGTTCTTC

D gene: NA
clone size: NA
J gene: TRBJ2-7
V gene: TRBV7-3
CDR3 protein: CASSPPLEQYF
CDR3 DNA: TGTGCCAGCAGCCCCCCGTTGGAGCAGTACTTC

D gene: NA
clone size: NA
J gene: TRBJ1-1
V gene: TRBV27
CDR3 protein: CASSFGGMNTEAFF
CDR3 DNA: TGTGCCAGCAGTTTCGGGGGGATGAACACTGAAGCTTTCTTT

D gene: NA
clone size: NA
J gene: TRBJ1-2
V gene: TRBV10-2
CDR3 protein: CARIGLFNYGYTF
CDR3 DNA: TGCGCCAGGATCGGACTCTTTAACTATGGCTACACCTTC

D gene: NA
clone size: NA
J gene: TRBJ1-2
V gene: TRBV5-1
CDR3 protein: CASSLDGPSLYGYTF
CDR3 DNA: TGCGCCAGCAGCTTGGATGGACCCTCTCTTTATGGCTACACCTTC

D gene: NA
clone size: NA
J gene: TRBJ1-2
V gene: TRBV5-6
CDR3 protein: CASSLAGVNYGYTF
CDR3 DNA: TGTGCCAGCAGCTTGGCCGGGGTCAACTATGGCTACACCTTC

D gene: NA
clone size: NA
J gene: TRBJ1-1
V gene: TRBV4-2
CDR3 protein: CASLGTPDYEAFF
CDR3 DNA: TGTGCCAGCTTAGGGACACCGGATTATGAAGCTTTCTTT

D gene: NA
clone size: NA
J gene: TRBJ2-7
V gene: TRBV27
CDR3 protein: CASSWDREGEQYF
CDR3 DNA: TGTGCCAGCAGTTGGGACCGGGAAGGGGAGCAGTACTTC

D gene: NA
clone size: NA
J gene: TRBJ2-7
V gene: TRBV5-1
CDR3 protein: CASSFLTGYEQYF
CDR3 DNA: TGCGCCAGCAGCTTCTTGACTGGCTACGAGCAGTACTTC

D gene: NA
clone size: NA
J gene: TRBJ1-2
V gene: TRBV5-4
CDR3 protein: CASSLHRDPLGYTF
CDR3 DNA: TGTGCCAGCAGCTTGCACAGGGACCCTCTTGGCTACACCTTC

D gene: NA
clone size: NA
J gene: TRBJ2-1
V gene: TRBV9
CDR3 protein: CASGATPYNEQFF
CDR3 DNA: TGTGCCAGCGGGGCCACCCCCTACAATGAGCAGTTCTTC

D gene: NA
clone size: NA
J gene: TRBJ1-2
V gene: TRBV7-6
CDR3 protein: CASSTDSNYGYTF
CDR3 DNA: TGTGCCAGCAGCACCGACAGTAACTATGGCTACACCTTC

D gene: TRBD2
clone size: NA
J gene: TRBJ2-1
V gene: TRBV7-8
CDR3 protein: CASNPGLAFNEQFF
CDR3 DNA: TGTGCCAGCAATCCGGGACTAGCCTTCAATGAGCAGTTCTTC

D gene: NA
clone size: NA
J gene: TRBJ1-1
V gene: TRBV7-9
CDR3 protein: CASSLSAEAFF
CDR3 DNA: TGTGCCAGCAGCTTATCGGCTGAAGCTTTCTTT

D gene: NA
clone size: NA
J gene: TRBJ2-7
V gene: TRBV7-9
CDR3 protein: CASSLVLSPYEQYF
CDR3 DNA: TGTGCCAGCAGCTTAGTGCTCTCGCCCTACGAGCAGTACTTC

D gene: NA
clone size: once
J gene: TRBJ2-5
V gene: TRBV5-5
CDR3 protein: CASSLAGGPSETQYF
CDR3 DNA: TGTGCCAGCAGCTTGGCCGGGGGACCCTCAGAGACCCAGTACTTC

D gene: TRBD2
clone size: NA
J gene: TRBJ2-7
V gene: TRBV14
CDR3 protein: CASSQQPLIAGEDHEQYF
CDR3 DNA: TGTGCCAGCAGCCAACAACCCCTCATAGCGGGAGAAGACCACGAGCAGTACTTC

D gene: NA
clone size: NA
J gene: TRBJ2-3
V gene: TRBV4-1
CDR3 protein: CASSPTELETSTDTQYF
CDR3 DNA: TGCGCCAGCAGCCCCACCGAGCTGGAGACTAGCACAGATACGCAGTATTTT

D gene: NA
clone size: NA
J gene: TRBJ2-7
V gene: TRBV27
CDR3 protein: CASSRDASYEQYF
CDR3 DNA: TGTGCCAGCAGCCGGGACGCCTCCTACGAGCAGTACTTC

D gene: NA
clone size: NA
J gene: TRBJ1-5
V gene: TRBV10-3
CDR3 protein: CAISPRGNQPQHF
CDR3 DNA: TGTGCCATCAGTCCTCGCGGCAATCAGCCCCAGCATTTT

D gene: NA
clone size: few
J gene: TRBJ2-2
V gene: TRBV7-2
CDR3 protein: CASSFEPNTGELFF
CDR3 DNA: TGTGCCAGCAGCTTTGAACCGAACACCGGGGAGCTGTTTTTT

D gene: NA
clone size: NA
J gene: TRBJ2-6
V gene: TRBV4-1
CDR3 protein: CASSQDDGSGANVLTF
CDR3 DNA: TGCGCCAGCAGCCAAGATGACGGCTCTGGGGCCAACGTCCTGACTTTC

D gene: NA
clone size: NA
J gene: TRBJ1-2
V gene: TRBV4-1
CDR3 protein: CASSQGIGYGYTF
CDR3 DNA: TGCGCCAGCAGCCAGGGGATCGGCTATGGCTACACCTTC

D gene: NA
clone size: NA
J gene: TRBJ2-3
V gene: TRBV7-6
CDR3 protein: CASSRGTTNTDTQYF
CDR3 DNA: TGTGCCAGCAGTAGGGGGACTACTAACACAGATACGCAGTATTTT

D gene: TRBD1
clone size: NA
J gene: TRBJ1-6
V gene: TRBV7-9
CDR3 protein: CASSPTRGPTNSPLHF
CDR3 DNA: TGTGCCAGCAGCCCAACCAGGGGGCCGACAAATTCACCCCTCCACTTT

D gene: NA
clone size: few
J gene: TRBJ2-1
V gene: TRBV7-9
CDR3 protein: CASSLGGEQFF
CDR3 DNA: TGTGCCAGCAGCTTGGGGGGCGAGCAGTTCTTC

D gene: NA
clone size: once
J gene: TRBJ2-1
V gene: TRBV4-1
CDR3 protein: CASSMGGRGQMLHEQFF
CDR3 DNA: TGCGCCAGCAGCATGGGGGGAAGGGGACAGATGCTCCATGAGCAGTTCTTC

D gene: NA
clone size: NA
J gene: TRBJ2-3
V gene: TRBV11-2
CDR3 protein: CASSLGDRSTDTQYF
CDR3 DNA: TGTGCCAGCAGCTTAGGTGACAGGAGCACAGATACGCAGTATTTT

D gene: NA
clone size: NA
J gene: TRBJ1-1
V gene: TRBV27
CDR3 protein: CASSLSGYHGTEAFF
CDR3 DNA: TGTGCCAGCAGTTTATCGGGTTACCATGGCACTGAAGCTTTCTTT

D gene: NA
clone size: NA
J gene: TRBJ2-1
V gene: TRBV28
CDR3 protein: CASSSATSNEQFF
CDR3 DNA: TGTGCCAGCAGTTCGGCGACGAGCAATGAGCAGTTCTTC

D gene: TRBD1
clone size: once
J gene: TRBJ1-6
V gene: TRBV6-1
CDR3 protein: CASSEIQGTYSPLHF
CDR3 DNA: TGTGCCAGCAGTGAAATACAGGGGACCTATTCACCCCTCCACTTT

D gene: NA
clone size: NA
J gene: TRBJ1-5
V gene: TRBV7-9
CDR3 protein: CASSSAGTVQPQHF
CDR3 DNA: TGTGCCAGCAGCTCGGCAGGGACGGTTCAGCCCCAGCATTTT

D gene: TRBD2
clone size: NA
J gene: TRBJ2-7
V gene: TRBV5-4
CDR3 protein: CASSPLAGGIPEQYF
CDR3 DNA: TGTGCCAGCAGCCCTCTAGCGGGGGGAATCCCCGAGCAGTACTTC

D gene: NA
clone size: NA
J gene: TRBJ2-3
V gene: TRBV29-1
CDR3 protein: CSVWSGSTDTQYF
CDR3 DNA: TGCAGCGTTTGGTCGGGTAGCACAGATACGCAGTATTTT

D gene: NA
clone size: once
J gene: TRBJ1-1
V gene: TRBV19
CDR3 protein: CASSMISGANTDAFF
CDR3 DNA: TGTGCCAGTAGTATGATTAGTGGGGCGAACACTGATGCTTTCTTT

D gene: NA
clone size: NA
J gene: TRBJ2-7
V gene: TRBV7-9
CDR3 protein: CASSGDTFYEQYF
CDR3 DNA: TGTGCCAGCAGCGGCGACACTTTCTACGAGCAGTACTTC

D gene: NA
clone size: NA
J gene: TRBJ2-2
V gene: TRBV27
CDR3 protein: CASASYGELFF
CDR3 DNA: TGTGCCAGCGCTAGTTACGGGGAGCTGTTTTTT

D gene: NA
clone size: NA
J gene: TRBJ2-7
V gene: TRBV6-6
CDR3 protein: CASSYSVRGSEQYF
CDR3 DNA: TGTGCCAGCAGTTACTCAGTAAGGGGTTCCGAGCAGTACTTC

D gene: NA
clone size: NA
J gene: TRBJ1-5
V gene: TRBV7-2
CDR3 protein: CASSELTGSNQPQHF
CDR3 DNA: TGTGCCAGCAGCGAACTAACAGGAAGCAATCAGCCCCAGCATTTT

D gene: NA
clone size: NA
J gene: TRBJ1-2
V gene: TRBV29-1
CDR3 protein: CSVGGGYGYTF
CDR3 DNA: TGCAGCGTTGGGGGAGGCTATGGCTACACCTTC